A single sample is the source of the 13 T cell receptor beta chains below, sequenced in a study of blood T cell repertoires in COVID-19. Clones were sequenced by immunoSEQ multiplex PCR, and TCRdb holds only the in-frame ones, with some missing. The sample shows roughly 39,000 clones, approximately 90% of them seen only once. Sequencing used peripheral blood. These receptors were obtained from a man aged 50-59 years in a cohort sampled during active COVID-19.

The chain joins TRBV5-1 to TRBJ2-7; D is possibly TRBD2 (5 bases). The CDR3 spans 13 residues. Trimming left V 0 bases short and J 6 bases short, with 10 bases between. CDR1 SGHRS and CDR2 YFSETQ come from the germline V gene. In DNA form, the CDR3 reads TGCGCCAGCAGCTTGGGAGGGTCTCTCGAGCAGTACGTC. Its translation: CASSLGGSLEQYV.

This sequence joins TRBV28 and TRBJ2-7; D perhaps matches TRBD1 (6 bases). CDR3 size: 13 residues. Trimming took 6 bases from V and 7 from J, leaving 16 bases between them. The germline gives CDR1 MDHEN, CDR2 SYDVKM. The CDR3 DNA reads TGTGCCAGCAGGGGAACAGGGCCGAGGGAGCAGTACTTC. Amino acids: CASRGTGPREQYF. The variable domain in full, completed from reference TRBV28 and TRBJ2-7, reads DVKVTQSSRYLVKRTGEKVFLECVQDMDHENMFWYRQDPGLGLRLIYFSYDVKMKEKGDIPEGYSVSREKKERFSLILESASTNQTSMYLCASRGTGPREQYFGPGTRLTVT.

V usage is TRBV9 and J usage is TRBJ2-1, with 10 bases matching TRBD1. The junction had 14 bases not matched to a gene; V was cut back by 0 bases and J by 2 bases. The CDR3 is 20 residues long. Germline CDR1 reads SGDLS; CDR2 reads YYNGEE. This CDR3 reads CASSVEGTGVIGEAYNEQFF. In DNA, the CDR3 is TGTGCCAGCAGCGTAGAGGGGACAGGGGTTATAGGGGAGGCCTACAATGAGCAGTTCTTC. The full variable domain, completed using reference TRBV9 and TRBJ2-1, is DSGVTQTPKHLITATGQRVTLRCSPRSGDLSVYWYQQSLDQGLQFLIQYYNGEERAKGNILERFSAQQFPDLHSELNLSSLELGDSALYFCASSVEGTGVIGEAYNEQFFGPGTRLTVL.

CDR3 bases: TGTGCCAGCAGCCGGGCCCCGGCTAGCCCCGGCGGGGAGCTGTTTTTT. Translating gives CASSRAPASPGGELFF. The V gene is TRBV2, the J gene TRBJ2-2; D perhaps matches TRBD2 (5 bases). V was clipped by 6 bases and J by 7 bases, with 21 bases between them. Germline V gene sequence: CDR1 SNHLY, CDR2 FYNNEI. The CDR3 runs 16 residues.

By share of the sample, this clone is large. The V call is TRBV28, the J call TRBJ1-2, with a weak D call TRBD1 (6 bases). Germline V CDR1 and CDR2: MDHEN, SYDVKM. Trimming took 7 bases from V and 6 from J, leaving 21 bases between them. The CDR3 runs to 15 residues. For the CDR3, the DNA is TGTGCCAGCAACACGCCGGGACATTATCGTCATGGCTACACCTTC. Its protein product is CASNTPGHYRHGYTF.

The rearrangement uses TRBV3-1 (or the pseudogene TRBV3-2) and TRBJ2-7; 7 bases agree with TRBD1. Germline V gene data show CDR1 as LGHDT and CDR2 as YNNKEL (reference sequence). V gave up 3 bases and J gave up 4 bases; unmatched junction bases: 6. The CDR3 runs 14 residues. The CDR3 region is CASSHEAGGYEQYF. The CDR3 coding sequence is TGTGCCAGCAGCCACGAGGCAGGGGGTTACGAGCAGTACTTC.

The V and J genes are TRBV6-2 or TRBV6-3 and TRBJ2-4; 7 bases agree with TRBD2. V dropped 0 bases and J dropped 7; count of bases not matched to a gene: 6. CDR3 length equals 15 residues. CDR1 and CDR2 (germline): MNHEY, SVGEGT. The CDR3 loop reads CASSYSGAGTNIQYF. In DNA, the CDR3 is TGTGCCAGCAGTTACTCGGGAGCGGGGACCAACATTCAGTACTTC.

V and J are TRBV6-2 or TRBV6-3 and TRBJ2-7, with a possible D match to TRBD1 (6 bases). Germline-derived CDR1 and CDR2 are MNHEY and SVGEGT. The CDR3 loop spans 13 amino acids. V was cut by 4 bases and J by 5 bases, with 12 bases left in between. The CDR3 sequence is CASSWGHLNEQYV. The CDR3 DNA reads TGTGCCAGCAGTTGGGGACATCTCAACGAGCAGTACGTC.

This rearrangement joins TRBV3-1 (or the pseudogene TRBV3-2) to TRBJ1-2; no clear D. There are 11 residues in the CDR3. Germline lookup yields CDR1 LGHDT and CDR2 YNNKEL (reference sequence). Trimming stripped 3 bases from V and 4 bases from J, with 3 bases between. CDR3 DNA: TGTGCCAGCAGCCACAGCTATGGCTACACCTTC. This translates into CASSHSYGYTF.

The gene calls are TRBV5-6 and TRBJ1-6; D remains unclear. The CDR3 is 16 amino acids. CDR1 SGHDT and CDR2 YYEEEE come from the germline V gene. The ends were cut back, 0 bases at V and 6 bases at J, with 13 bases in the middle. CDR3 in DNA: TGTGCCAGCAGCTTGGGGTTGGCAACCCTTAATTCACCCCTCCACTTT. Encoded protein: CASSLGLATLNSPLHF.

This chain joins TRBV9 and TRBJ2-3; 8 bases match TRBD1. The germline V gene encodes CDR1 SGDLS and CDR2 YYNGEE. The CDR3 loop spans 14 amino acids. V shed 4 bases and J 3 bases; nucleotides not matched to a gene: 4. The CDR3 coding sequence is TGTGCCAGCAGCCCGTGGACAGGGACAGATACGCAGTATTTT. It encodes CASSPWTGTDTQYF.

The chain joins TRBV21-1 to TRBJ1-1; the tabulated D call, TRBD1, remains unverified against the DNA. TRBV21-1 is designated a pseudogene. This CDR3 is 11 amino acids long. CDR3 bases: TGTGTCATGGGCAGGAACACTGAAGCTTTCTTT. Translated, it gives CVMGRNTEAFF.

This chain links TRBV4-2 with TRBJ2-1; 9 nucleotides line up with TRBD2. The CDR3 covers 14 residues. After removal of 4 bases from V and 7 bases from J, the junction contained 5 bases not matched to a gene. The germline V gene encodes CDR1 LGHNA and CDR2 YNFKEQ. CDR3 nucleotides: TGTGCCAGCAGCCTACGACTAGCGGAGAATGAGCAGTTCTTC. This codes for CASSLRLAENEQFF.